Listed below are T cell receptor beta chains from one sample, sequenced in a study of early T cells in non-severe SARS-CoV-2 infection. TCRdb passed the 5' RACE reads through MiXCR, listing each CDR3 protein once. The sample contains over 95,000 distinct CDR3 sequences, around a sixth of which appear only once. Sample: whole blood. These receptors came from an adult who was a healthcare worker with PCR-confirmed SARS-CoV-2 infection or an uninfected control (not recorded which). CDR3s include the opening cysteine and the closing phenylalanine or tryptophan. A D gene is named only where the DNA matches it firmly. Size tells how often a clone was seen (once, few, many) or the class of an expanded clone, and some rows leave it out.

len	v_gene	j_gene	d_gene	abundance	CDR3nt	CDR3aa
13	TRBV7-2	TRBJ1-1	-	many	TGTGCCAGCAGCTTAGGCGTTGGCACTGAAGCTTTCTTT	CASSLGVGTEAFF
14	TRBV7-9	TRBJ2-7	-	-	TGTGCCAGCAGCTTAGCTTACAGGTCCTACGAGCAGTACTTC	CASSLAYRSYEQYF
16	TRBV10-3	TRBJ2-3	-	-	TGTGCCATCAGCACTTCCGGAGGGGGGAGCACAGATACGCAGTATTTT	CAISTSGGGSTDTQYF
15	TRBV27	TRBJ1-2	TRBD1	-	TGTGCCAGCAGTGTCGGACAGGGGGGCATGGGTGGCTACACCTTC	CASSVGQGGMGGYTF
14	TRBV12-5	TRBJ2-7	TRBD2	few	TGTGCTAGTGGTCCGACTAGCGGGAGTTACGAGCAGTACTTC	CASGPTSGSYEQYF
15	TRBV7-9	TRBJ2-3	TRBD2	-	TGTGCCAGCAGCCCCGGGACTAGCGGGAGGGATACGCAGTATTTT	CASSPGTSGRDTQYF
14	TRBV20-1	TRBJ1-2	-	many	TGCAGTGCTAGTACCGGTCGCGGGGCCTATGGCTACACCTTC	CSASTGRGAYGYTF
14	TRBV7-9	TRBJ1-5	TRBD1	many	TGTGCCAGCAGCTTGACAGGGGGAGGACAGCCCCAGCATTTT	CASSLTGGGQPQHF
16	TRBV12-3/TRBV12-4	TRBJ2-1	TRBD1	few	TGTGCCAGCAGTTCCTCACCGGGACAGGGGTACAATGAGCAGTTCTTC	CASSSSPGQGYNEQFF
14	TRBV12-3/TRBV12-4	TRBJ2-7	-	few	TGTGCCAGCGCTCACATGGACAGAGCCTACGAGCAGTACTTC	CASAHMDRAYEQYF
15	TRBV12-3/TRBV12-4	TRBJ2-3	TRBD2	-	TGTGCCAGCAGTTTACGAGCGGGAGGTTTTGATACGCAGTATTTT	CASSLRAGGFDTQYF
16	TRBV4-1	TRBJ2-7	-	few	TGCGCCAGCAGCCAAGCCACTACGGGACTTTCCTACGAGCAGTACTTC	CASSQATTGLSYEQYF
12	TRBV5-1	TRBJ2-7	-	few	TGCGCCAGCAGCCGAGAAGGGAAAAAGCAGTACTTC	CASSREGKKQYF
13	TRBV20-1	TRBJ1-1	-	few	TGCAGTGCTAGGCCGGGACTGAACACTGAAGCTTTCTTT	CSARPGLNTEAFF
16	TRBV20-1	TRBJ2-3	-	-	TGCAGTGCTAGAGATGGGGACGGGAGTAGCACAGATACGCAGTATTTT	CSARDGDGSSTDTQYF
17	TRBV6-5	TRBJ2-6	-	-	TGTGCCAGCAGTTCAGAACAAAGAAACTCTGGGGCCAACGTCCTGACTTTC	CASSSEQRNSGANVLTF
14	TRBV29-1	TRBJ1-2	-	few	TGCAGCGTCGAAGAGGGCATTTCTAACTATGGCTACACCTTC	CSVEEGISNYGYTF
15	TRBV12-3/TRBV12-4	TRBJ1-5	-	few	TGTGCCAGCAGGTCCGGGCCAAATATCAATCAGCCCCAGCATTTT	CASRSGPNINQPQHF
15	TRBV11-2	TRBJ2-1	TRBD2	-	TGTGCCAGCAGACTCCTAGCGGGAGGGCCCAATGAGCAGTTCTTC	CASRLLAGGPNEQFF
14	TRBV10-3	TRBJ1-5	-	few	TGTGCCATCAGTGCAGGCGGTGGGAATCAGCCCCAGCATTTT	CAISAGGGNQPQHF
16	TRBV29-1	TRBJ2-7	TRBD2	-	TGCAGCGTTGTGGGGCTAGCGGGAGGGCCTTCCTACGAGCAGTACTTC	CSVVGLAGGPSYEQYF
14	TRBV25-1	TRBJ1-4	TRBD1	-	TGTGCCAGCAGGAAGACAGGGGGCAGCGAAAAACTGTTTTTT	CASRKTGGSEKLFF
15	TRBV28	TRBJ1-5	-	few	TGTGCCAGCACCCTTTTGGACATTAGCAATCAGCCCCAGCATTTT	CASTLLDISNQPQHF
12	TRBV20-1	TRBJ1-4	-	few	TGCAGTGCTAGTAGGGGACTAGAAAAACTGTTTTTT	CSASRGLEKLFF
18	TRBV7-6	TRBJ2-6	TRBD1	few	TGTGCCAGCAGCCCCGGGACAGTTAAAAGCTCTGGGGCCAACGTCCTGACTTTC	CASSPGTVKSSGANVLTF
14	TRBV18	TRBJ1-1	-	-	TGTGCCAGCGCCAAAAGAGCCATGAACACTGAAGCTTTCTTT	CASAKRAMNTEAFF
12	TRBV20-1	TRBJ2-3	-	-	TGCAGTGCTAGCGGGGATTCAGATACGCAGTATTTT	CSASGDSDTQYF
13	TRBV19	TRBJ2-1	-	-	TGTGCCAGTAGTAAGGGACCCAACAATGAGCAGTTCTTC	CASSKGPNNEQFF
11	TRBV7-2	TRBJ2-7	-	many	TGTGCCAGCAGCCAAGAATACGAGCAGTACTTC	CASSQEYEQYF
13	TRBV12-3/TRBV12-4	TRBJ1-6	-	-	TGTGCCAGCAGTAGGGATCGGAATTCACCCCTCCACTTT	CASSRDRNSPLHF
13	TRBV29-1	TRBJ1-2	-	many	TGCAGCGTTGCGGGAGAAGTTAACTATGGCTACACCTTC	CSVAGEVNYGYTF
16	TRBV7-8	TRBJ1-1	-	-	TGTGCCAGCAGCCCCCGTCTACCAGGGAGACACACTGAAGCTTTCTTT	CASSPRLPGRHTEAFF
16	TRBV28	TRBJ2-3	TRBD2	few	TGTGCCAGCAGTTTAGTACGAGGGCGGGAGACAGATACGCAGTATTTT	CASSLVRGRETDTQYF
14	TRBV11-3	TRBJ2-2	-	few	TGTGCCAGCAGTTTCGGGGGTAGTTCCGGGGAGCTGTTTTTT	CASSFGGSSGELFF
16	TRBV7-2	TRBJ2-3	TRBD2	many	TGTGCCAGCAGCTCGGGACTAGCGGGGGGAGCAGATACGCAGTATTTT	CASSSGLAGGADTQYF
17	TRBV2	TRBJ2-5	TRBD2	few	TGTGCCAGCAGTGAAGCGCTTCGGACTAGCGGGGGTAGGACCCAGTACTTC	CASSEALRTSGGRTQYF
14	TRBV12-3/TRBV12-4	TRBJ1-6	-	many	TGTGCCAGCAGTGCCGACACCTATAATTCACCCCTCCACTTT	CASSADTYNSPLHF
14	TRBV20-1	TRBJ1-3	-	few	TGCAGTGCTAGGGGCTCCGCTTCTGGAAACACCATATATTTT	CSARGSASGNTIYF
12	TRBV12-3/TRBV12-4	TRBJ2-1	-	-	TGTGCCAGCAGCCCCGCGGGGAGTGAGCAGTTCTTC	CASSPAGSEQFF
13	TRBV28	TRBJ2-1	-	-	TGTGCCAGCAGTTCCATCGGGGGAAGGGAGCAGTTCTTC	CASSSIGGREQFF
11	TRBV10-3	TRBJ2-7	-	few	TGTGCCATCAGTGACCAGTACGAGCAGTACTTC	CAISDQYEQYF
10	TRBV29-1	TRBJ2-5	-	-	TGCAGCGGACTGAAAGAGACCCAGTACTTC	CSGLKETQYF
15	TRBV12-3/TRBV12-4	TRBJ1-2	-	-	TGTGCCAGCAGCCAAAGGGAGGGGACTAACTATGGCTACACCTTC	CASSQREGTNYGYTF
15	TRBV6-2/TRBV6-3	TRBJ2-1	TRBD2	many	TGTGCCAGCAGTTATAAGCGGGGGGGCCCCGGTGAGCAGTTCTTC	CASSYKRGGPGEQFF